This passage covers 20 T cell receptor beta chains from one sample sequenced in a study of blood T cells in healthy people across ages. A second PCR, run for roughly 7 to 11 cycles, used a sample-barcoded 5' primer plus a J-beta primer mix. TCRdb called the 5' RACE reads again in MiXCR, with one record for every CDR3 protein. In the table there are 730,000 or so distinct CDR3 sequences, roughly 43% of which are singletons. Sequenced input: blood. These receptors were taken from a woman between 55 and 75 years old in good health.

The V gene is TRBV9, the J gene TRBJ2-3, with 7 positions matching TRBD2. The CDR3 is 13 amino acids. Trimming cost V 6 bases and J 2 bases; bases outside gene matches: 3. CDR1 and CDR2 (germline): SGDLS, YYNGEE. The CDR3 DNA follows: TGTGCCAGCACTAGCGGACTCACAGATACGCAGTATTTT. It encodes CASTSGLTDTQYF.

J is TRBJ2-5 and V is TRBV7-2, with a possible D match to TRBD2 (6 bases). The CDR3 totals 17 residues. The V gene's germline CDR1 is SGHTA and CDR2 FQGNSA. Trimming stripped 5 bases from V and 2 bases from J, with 21 bases between. The CDR3 protein is CASSPFQLSGAQETQYF. CDR3 bases: TGTGCCAGCAGCCCCTTCCAACTGTCGGGAGCTCAAGAGACCCAGTACTTC.

This clonotype was detected only a few times. The chain employs TRBV27 and TRBJ2-1, with 12 bases lining up with TRBD2. The CDR3 loop spans 18 amino acids. V lost 2 bases, J lost 1 base, and 6 bases stayed unmatched. Germline V gives CDR1 MNHEY, CDR2 SMNVEV (reference sequence). The DNA of the CDR3 is TGTGCCAGCAGTTTAAGGACTAGCGGGGTTACTTCCTACAATGAGCAGTTCTTC. Its translation: CASSLRTSGVTSYNEQFF.

Remarks on this clonotype: It is likely a read error, because the conserved phenylalanine at the end of the CDR3 is missing. The V and J genes are TRBV4-2 and TRBJ1-1; 8 bases map to TRBD1. With 3 bases clipped from V and 11 bases from J, the junction kept 5 bases outside the gene matches. Germline V lookup: CDR1 LGHNA, CDR2 YNFKEQ. The CDR3 is made up of 12 amino acids. The CDR3 is CASSQTDRAAFS. DNA for the CDR3: TGTGCCAGCAGCCAGACGGACAGGGCGGCTTTCTCT.

The V call is TRBV15, the J call TRBJ2-2; D is uncertain. Trimming pared 0 bases from V and 2 bases from J, leaving 1 base between. CDR3 length: 13 amino acids. CDR1 is LNHNV, CDR2 YYDKDF, per germline (reference sequence). The CDR3 sequence is CATSRDNTGELFF. The CDR3 DNA sequence: TGTGCCACCAGCAGAGATAACACCGGGGAGCTGTTTTTT.

The J gene is TRBJ2-7, the V gene TRBV7-3, with a tentative D call TRBD2 (6 bases). Near its end, the DNA agrees better with TRBJ2-5, so the J call may be wrong. From germline, CDR1 is SGHTA and CDR2 FQGTGA. This CDR3 has 14 amino acids. The CDR3 reads CASSAGTAGETQYF. Written as DNA, the CDR3 is TGTGCCAGCAGCGCCGGGACCGCGGGGGAGACCCAGTACTTC.

This sequence joins TRBV7-2 and TRBJ2-5, with TRBD1 matching 10 bases. Germline CDR1 is SGHTA and CDR2 is FQGNSA. With V trimmed by 4 bases and J by 3 bases, 5 bases remained unmatched. CDR3 length equals 15 residues. CDR3 in DNA: TGTGCCAGCAGCTCCTGGACAGGGGGGGAAGAGACCCAGTACTTC. It specifies CASSSWTGGEETQYF.

V usage is TRBV3-1 and J usage is TRBJ1-1; a weak D match, TRBD1 (5 bases). Germline CDR1 reads LGHDT; CDR2 reads YNNKEL (reference sequence). Trimming removed 5 bases at V and 4 bases at J, with 14 bases between. The CDR3 is 14 residues long. The CDR3 nucleotides are TGTGCCAGCAGCTACGGGGCTAGGGGCACTGAAGCTTTCTTT. Its translation: CASSYGARGTEAFF.

This rearrangement joins TRBV4-3 to TRBJ2-7, with 11 bases matching TRBD1. Matching the DNA end better, TRBJ2-4 makes the J call doubtful. Germline loops: CDR1 LGHNA, CDR2 YSLEER. This CDR3 is 15 amino acids long. The CDR3 loop is CASSQAGQGAYIQYF. CDR3 nucleotide sequence: TGCGCCAGCAGCCAGGCCGGACAGGGGGCATACATTCAGTACTTC.

This clonotype has just one count. The rearrangement uses TRBV7-9 and TRBJ2-5, with D possibly TRBD2 on 7 matching bases. CDR3 length equals 17 residues. Germline CDR1 and CDR2: SEHNR and FQNEAQ (reference sequence). The V gene lost 0 bases and the J gene lost 11 bases, with 25 bases spanning the gap. The CDR3 nucleotides read TGTGCCAGCAGCTTAGCGAGGGGGGGTAGGGTAGGCAATGAGCAGTACTTC. The encoded protein is CASSLARGGRVGNEQYF.

The chain recombines TRBV29-1 with TRBJ2-3; 12 bases are shared with TRBD2. V lost 7 bases and J lost 7; bases outside the gene matches: 12. The germline V gene has CDR1 SQVTM and CDR2 ANQGSEA. The CDR3 runs 15 residues. In DNA form, the CDR3 reads TGCAGCGCCCATCCCAGACTAGCGGGAGTGAATACGCAGTATTTT. Its protein product is CSAHPRLAGVNTQYF.

This chain joins TRBV21-1 and TRBJ1-1; the tabulated D call, TRBD1, remains unverified against the DNA. TRBV21-1 is assigned pseudogene status. The CDR3 is 14 residues long. The CDR3 loop reads CASSNRGRDTEAFF. In DNA, the CDR3 is TGTGCCAGCAGCAACAGGGGGCGCGACACTGAAGCTTTCTTT.

The chain joins TRBV3-1 to TRBJ2-1; D is unclear. The J call may be wrong; the DNA end is better matched by TRBJ2-7. In germline, CDR1 is LGHDT, CDR2 YNNKEL (reference sequence). This CDR3 contains 16 residues. This CDR3 is CASSQDLREPYNEQYF. CDR3 bases: TGTGCCAGCAGCCAAGATCTTCGAGAACCCTACAATGAGCAGTACTTC.

This rearrangement joins TRBV12-5 to TRBJ1-5; 9 nucleotides line up with TRBD1. The CDR3 consists of 14 residues. The junction had 6 bases not matched to a gene; V was cut back by 5 bases and J by 7 bases. Germline V CDR1 and CDR2: LGHNT, FRNRAP. The DNA of the CDR3 is TGTGCTAGTGGTGGGGGACAGGGCAGGCAGCCCCAGCATTTT. Residues: CASGGGQGRQPQHF.

V and J are TRBV9 and TRBJ2-2, with D perhaps TRBD2 (5 bases). The CDR3 sequence is 16 residues long. Germline V lookup: CDR1 SGDLS, CDR2 YYNGEE. Trimming removed 1 base at V and 0 bases at J, with 10 bases between. The CDR3 DNA sequence: TGTGCCAGCAGCGTAACAGCGGAGCCGAACACCGGGGAGCTGTTTTTT. Its protein is CASSVTAEPNTGELFF.

The chain uses TRBV10-3 and TRBJ2-3; a possible D gene is TRBD1 (5 bases). There are 15 residues in the CDR3. Germline CDR1 is ENHRY and CDR2 is SYGVKD. V was cut by 6 bases and J by 0 bases, with 13 bases left in between. In nucleotides, the CDR3 is TGTGCCATCAGCGACTCCAGGGCTAGCACAGATACGCAGTATTTT. It is translated as CAISDSRASTDTQYF.

The chain has TRBV29-1 and TRBJ2-1, with D possibly TRBD2 on 5 matching bases. This CDR3 is 13 amino acids long. Germline CDR1 is SQVTM and CDR2 is ANQGSEA. Trimming shortened V by 7 bases and J by 6 bases, and 16 bases separated the two germline ends. CDR3 amino acids: CSAEGVRSNEQFF. The CDR3 DNA sequence: TGCAGCGCCGAGGGAGTTCGGAGCAATGAGCAGTTCTTC.

In its sample, this clonotype was seen many times. The chain carries TRBV2 and TRBJ2-2; TRBD1 agrees at 7 bases. Per the germline V gene, CDR1 is SNHLY and CDR2 is FYNNEI. The CDR3 is 17 residues long. The V and J ends lost 5 bases and 3 bases, in that order; junction bases with no gene match: 12. The CDR3 DNA reads TGTGCCAGCAGTCCCACCGAAGGGACAGCCTACACCGGGGAGCTGTTTTTT. It is translated as CASSPTEGTAYTGELFF.

This clonotype was observed at least ten times. The chain's CDR3 is CSARDEGDSYEQYF. The CDR3 DNA reads TGCAGTGCTAGAGATGAGGGAGACTCCTACGAGCAGTACTTC. The chain joins TRBV20-1 to TRBJ2-7; D perhaps matches TRBD2 (5 bases). Trimming shortened V by 0 bases and J by 0 bases, and 9 bases separated the two germline ends. The CDR3 sequence is 14 residues long. Germline assignment: CDR1 DFQATT and CDR2 SNEGSKA (reference sequence).

The rearrangement joins TRBV6-6 to TRBJ2-3, with D perhaps assigned TRBD1 or TRBD2 (5 bases each). V lost 8 bases and J lost 0, with 12 bases in between. Germline V gene sequence: CDR1 MNHNY, CDR2 SVGAGI (reference sequence). The CDR3 runs to 14 residues. The CDR3 spells CASGGATSTDTQYF. For the CDR3, the DNA is TGTGCCAGCGGGGGAGCGACTAGCACAGATACGCAGTATTTT.